The clone carrying this T cell receptor beta chain was observed once. As yet, its antigen is unknown. The entry originates in a study of cytomegalovirus exposure and HLA in healthy donors. Notes on the study in general: Sequencing likely generated an artifact that appeared as a cluster of highly shared sequence variants. A later analysis showed TCR association rates differing by HLA locus, peaking at DRB1 and lowest at HLA-C.

Researchers ran the PCR with 60 Vbeta and 13 Jbeta primers. Source study methods: A later analysis counted approximately 88 million unique TCR beta chains, some 12 million shared. Sequenced by immunoSEQ multiplex PCR; TCRdb stores in-frame clones only, minus some. V and J calls plus clone size are reproduced from that table; the DNA served to infer D and trimming. The data show 85,000 to 130,000 clones, with about two thirds seen just once and roughly 3% held by the top ten. CDR1 SGHTA and CDR2 FQGTGA come from the germline V gene. V shed 5 bases and J 8 bases; nucleotides not matched to a gene: 11. The CDR3 contains 16 residues.

This chain links TRBV7-3 with TRBJ2-2; 10 bases align to TRBD1. This TCR came from a female donor in good health and CMV-seronegative. Source material: PBMCs. The CDR3 here is CASSPGGTGVSGELFF. CDR3 in DNA: TGTGCCAGCAGCCCGGGAGGGACAGGGGTCTCTGGGGAGCTGTTTTTT.